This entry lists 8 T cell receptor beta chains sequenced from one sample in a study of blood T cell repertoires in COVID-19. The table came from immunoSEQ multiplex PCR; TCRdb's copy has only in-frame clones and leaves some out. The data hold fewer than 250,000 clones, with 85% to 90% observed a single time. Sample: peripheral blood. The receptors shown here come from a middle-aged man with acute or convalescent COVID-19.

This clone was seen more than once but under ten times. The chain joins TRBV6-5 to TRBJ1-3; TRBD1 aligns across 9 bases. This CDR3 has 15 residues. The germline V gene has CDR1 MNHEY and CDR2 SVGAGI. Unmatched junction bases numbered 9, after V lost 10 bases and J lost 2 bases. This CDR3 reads CAISPGQGPGNTIYF. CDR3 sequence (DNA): TGTGCCATTTCTCCGGGACAGGGCCCTGGAAACACCATATATTTT.

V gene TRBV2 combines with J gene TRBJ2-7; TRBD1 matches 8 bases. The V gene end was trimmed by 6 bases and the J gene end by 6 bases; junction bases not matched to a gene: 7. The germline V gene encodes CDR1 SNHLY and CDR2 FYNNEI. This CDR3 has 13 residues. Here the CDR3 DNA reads TGTGCCAGCAGGCCCTGGACAGGGAGCGAGCAGTACTTC. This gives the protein CASRPWTGSEQYF.

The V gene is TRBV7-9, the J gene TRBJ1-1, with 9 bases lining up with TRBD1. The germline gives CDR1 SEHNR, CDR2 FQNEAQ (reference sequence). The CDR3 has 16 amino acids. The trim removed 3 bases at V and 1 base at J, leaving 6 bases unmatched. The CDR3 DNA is TGTGCCAGCAGCTTCGGGACAGGGTGGGAGAACACTGAAGCTTTCTTT. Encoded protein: CASSFGTGWENTEAFF.

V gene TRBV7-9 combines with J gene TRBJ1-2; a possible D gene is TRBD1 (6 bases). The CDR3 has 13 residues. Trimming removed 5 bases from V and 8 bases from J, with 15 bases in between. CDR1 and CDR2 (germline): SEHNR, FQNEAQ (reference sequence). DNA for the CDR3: TGTGCCAGCAGCCTAAACAGGGAGGGAGGCTACACCTTC. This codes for CASSLNREGGYTF. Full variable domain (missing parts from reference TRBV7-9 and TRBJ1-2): DTGVSQNPRHKITKRGQNVTFRCDPISEHNRLYWYRQTLGQGPEFLTYFQNEAQLEKSRLLSDRFSAERPKGSFSTLEIQRTEQGDSAMYLCASSLNREGGYTFGSGTRLTVV.

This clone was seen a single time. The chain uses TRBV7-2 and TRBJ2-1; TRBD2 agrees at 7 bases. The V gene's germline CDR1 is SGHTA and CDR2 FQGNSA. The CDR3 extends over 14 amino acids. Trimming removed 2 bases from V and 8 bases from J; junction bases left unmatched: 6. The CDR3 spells CASSLFGLVDEQFF. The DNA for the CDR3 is TGTGCCAGCAGCTTATTTGGACTAGTCGATGAGCAGTTCTTC.

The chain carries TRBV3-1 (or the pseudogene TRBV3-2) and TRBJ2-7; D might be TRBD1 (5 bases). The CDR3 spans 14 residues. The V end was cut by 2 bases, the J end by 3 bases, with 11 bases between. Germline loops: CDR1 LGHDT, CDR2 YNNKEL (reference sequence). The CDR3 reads CASSQLQGHYEQYF. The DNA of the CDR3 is TGTGCCAGCAGCCAACTCCAGGGTCACTACGAGCAGTACTTC.

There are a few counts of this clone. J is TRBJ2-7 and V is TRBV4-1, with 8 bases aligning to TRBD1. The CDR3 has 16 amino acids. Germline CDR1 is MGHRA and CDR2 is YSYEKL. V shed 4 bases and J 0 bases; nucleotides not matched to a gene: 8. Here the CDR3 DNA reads TGCGCCAGCAGCCTTCAGTCCGGGACAGGCTCCTACGAGCAGTACTTC. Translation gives CASSLQSGTGSYEQYF.

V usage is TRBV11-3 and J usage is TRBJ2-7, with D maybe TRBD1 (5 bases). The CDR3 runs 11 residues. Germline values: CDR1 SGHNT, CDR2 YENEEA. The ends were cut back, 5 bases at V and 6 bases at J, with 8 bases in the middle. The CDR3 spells CASSTGSEQYF. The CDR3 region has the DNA TGTGCCAGCAGCACAGGAAGCGAGCAGTACTTC.